Shown below are 8 T cell receptor beta chains from a single sample sequenced in a study of blood T cell repertoires in COVID-19. Assay: immunoSEQ multiplex PCR; the TCRdb copy retains only in-frame clones and omits some. The data hold about 150,000 clones, with more than 65% observed a single time. Sequenced input: peripheral blood. These receptors were obtained from a woman aged 45-60 years with acute or convalescent COVID-19.

The chain combines TRBV6-5 with TRBJ1-2; D not certain. There are 11 residues in the CDR3. V lost 6 bases and J 8 bases, leaving 10 bases between the germline ends. The germline CDR1 and CDR2 sequences are MNHEY and SVGAGI. For the CDR3, the DNA is TGTGCCAGCAGGGAGGAAGGGGGCTACACCTTC. Protein sequence: CASREEGGYTF.

This clone is a singleton in its sample. V is TRBV6-2 or TRBV6-3 and J is TRBJ1-1; 7 nucleotides align to TRBD1. The trim removed 0 bases at V and 3 bases at J, leaving 7 bases unmatched. The CDR3 has 16 residues. CDR1 is MNHEY and CDR2 is SVGEGT in the germline V gene. CDR3 protein: CASSYSSDRLDTEAFF. In DNA form, the CDR3 reads TGTGCCAGCAGTTACTCATCGGACAGGTTGGACACTGAAGCTTTCTTT.

The chain is built from TRBV7-9 and TRBJ1-6, with D perhaps TRBD1 (6 bases). Germline V CDR1 and CDR2: SEHNR, FQNEAQ (reference sequence). This CDR3 has 13 amino acids. Trimming took 5 bases from V and 9 from J, leaving 11 bases between them. This CDR3 reads CASSDRTVSPLHF. For the CDR3, the DNA is TGTGCCAGCAGCGACCGGACAGTTTCACCCCTCCACTTT.

The V and J genes are TRBV5-1 and TRBJ2-5; 8 bases map to TRBD1. This CDR3 region has 14 residues. Losses at the gene ends were 4 bases for V and 5 bases for J; bases not matched to a gene: 7. Looked up from germline, CDR1 is SGHRS and CDR2 is YFSETQ. This CDR3 reads CASSGSGGPETQYF. The CDR3, as DNA: TGCGCCAGCAGCGGCTCAGGGGGCCCGGAGACCCAGTACTTC.

V gene TRBV19 combines with J gene TRBJ1-5, with D unresolved. The V gene's germline CDR1 is LNHDA and CDR2 SQIVND (reference sequence). The CDR3 runs to 16 residues. Trimming removed 5 bases at V and 0 bases at J, with 14 bases between. CDR3 in DNA: TGTGCCAGTAGTGAATACGTTACATATAGCAATCAGCCCCAGCATTTT. Translated: CASSEYVTYSNQPQHF.

The chain links TRBV18 to TRBJ2-5; 7 bases match TRBD2. J was trimmed by 4 bases and V by 3 bases; bases with no gene match: 5. The CDR3 has 14 amino acids. CDR1 and CDR2 (germline): KGHSH, LQKENI. CDR3 sequence reads: CASSPTSKGETQYF. For the CDR3, the DNA is TGTGCCAGCTCACCGACTAGCAAGGGAGAGACCCAGTACTTC.

V usage is TRBV5-6 and J usage is TRBJ2-7; TRBD2 agrees at 8 bases. The J segment lost 0 bases and the V segment lost 4 bases, leaving 3 bases of the junction unmatched. The V gene's germline CDR1 is SGHDT and CDR2 YYEEEE. The length of the CDR3 is 14 residues. CDR3 nucleotides: TGTGCCAGCAGCCAGGGGACTAGCTCCTACGAGCAGTACTTC. Its protein product is CASSQGTSSYEQYF.

Only one count was recorded for this clone. The rearrangement uses TRBV24-1 and TRBJ1-5, with 8 positions matching TRBD1. The trim removed 7 bases at V and 5 bases at J, leaving 6 bases unmatched. The germline gives CDR1 KGHDR, CDR2 SFDVKD. CDR3 size: 14 residues. CDR3 sequence (DNA): TGTGCCACCAGCCCCGGGACAGGTGATCAGCCCCAGCATTTT. Amino acid sequence: CATSPGTGDQPQHF.